The 5 T cell receptor beta chains below come from one sample, sequenced in a study of blood T cell repertoires in COVID-19. The data were produced by immunoSEQ multiplex PCR, yet TCRdb's version contains in-frame clones alone and is incomplete. The sample includes about 280,000 clones, around 90% of them seen just once. Input material: PBMCs or T cells enriched from blood (not recorded which). The receptors derive from a woman aged 25 to 39 who had recovered from COVID-19.

J is TRBJ2-1 and V is TRBV28, with 10 bases that match TRBD2. The germline V gene encodes CDR1 MDHEN and CDR2 SYDVKM. The CDR3 sequence is 13 residues long. The V and J ends lost 5 bases and 6 bases, in that order; junction bases with no gene match: 1. The CDR3 spells CASSQRGGNEQFF. DNA for the CDR3: TGTGCCAGCAGTCAGCGGGGGGGCAATGAGCAGTTCTTC.

The chain uses TRBV10-2 and TRBJ2-1; TRBD2 agrees at 9 bases. CDR3 length: 13 residues. Per the germline V gene, CDR1 is WSHSY and CDR2 is SAAADI. J was trimmed by 6 bases and V by 5 bases; bases with no gene match: 2. The DNA of the CDR3 is TGCGCCAGCAGTAGCGGGAGGATCAATGAGCAGTTCTTC. It specifies CASSSGRINEQFF.

This chain joins TRBV9 and TRBJ2-5; TRBD1 agrees at 9 bases. V was clipped by 3 bases and J by 5 bases; unmatched bases: 5. Germline CDR1 is SGDLS and CDR2 is YYNGEE. The CDR3 consists of 14 residues. CDR3 loop: CASSARTGVETQYF. The DNA of the CDR3 is TGTGCCAGCAGCGCGAGGACAGGGGTTGAGACCCAGTACTTC.

The rearrangement uses TRBV3-1 (or the pseudogene TRBV3-2) and TRBJ2-1; 11 positions agree with TRBD2. V shed 4 bases, J shed 4 bases, and the junction held 12 bases outside the gene matches. This CDR3 comprises 18 residues. Germline V gene lookup returns CDR1 LGHDT and CDR2 YNNKEL (reference sequence). The DNA for the CDR3 is TGTGCCAGCAGCCTGTTACTAGCGGGGGAGTTATTTTACAATGAGCAGTTCTTC. It translates to CASSLLLAGELFYNEQFF.

As DNA, the CDR3 is TGTGCCAGCAGCGAGCCCCTAGGACTAGCGGGAGGGGGCAATGAGCAGTTCTTC. This encodes CASSEPLGLAGGGNEQFF. The gene calls are TRBV28 and TRBJ2-1; 15 bases fit TRBD2. Germline CDR1 is MDHEN and CDR2 is SYDVKM. V lost 6 bases and J lost 6; bases outside the gene matches: 12. The CDR3 is 18 residues long.